The next 23 T cell receptor beta chains were all read from a single sample in a study of beta chain features in type 1 diabetes. Notes on the study in general: Shortening of TCRB CDR3s, moderate but significant, appeared in all four CD4+ subsets of Type 1 diabetes patients.

Expressed TCRB transcripts got sequenced, as all isolated RNA was reverse transcribed. Sequencing used immunoSEQ multiplex PCR; TCRdb keeps in-frame clones, though not all of them. This table holds nearly 350,000 clones, roughly a tenth found once. The antigens these receptors bind are not known. Material for sequencing was central memory CD4+ T cells from blood. All receptors derive from a man aged 30 to 39 with type 1 diabetes.

The chain couples TRBV6-1 to TRBJ2-4; D unresolved. Germline V gene lookup returns CDR1 MNHNS and CDR2 SASEGT. Trimming stripped 3 bases from V and 1 base from J, with 16 bases between. This CDR3 is 17 amino acids long. The CDR3 DNA follows: TGTGCCAGCAGTGAGCTCCAAACCCTGTGGGCCAAAAACATTCAGTACTTC. Translated: CASSELQTLWAKNIQYF.

This clone showed up just a few times. This chain uses TRBV4-3 with TRBJ1-2; 8 bases are a match to TRBD1. Germline lookup yields CDR1 LGHNA and CDR2 YSLEER. Trimming removed 4 bases from V and 7 bases from J; junction bases left unmatched: 8. The CDR3 runs 14 residues. CDR3 loop: CASSPPTGGSGYTF. The CDR3 DNA is TGCGCCAGCAGCCCGCCAACAGGGGGATCTGGCTACACCTTC.

This clone was counted between two and nine times. V is TRBV14 and J is TRBJ1-1, with D unresolved. CDR3 length: 15 residues. Germline lookup yields CDR1 SGHDN and CDR2 FVKESK. V shed 1 base and J shed 0 bases, with 9 bases lying between them. CDR3 nucleotide sequence: TGTGCCAGCAGCCAAGTGTTGGGGTTGAACACTGAAGCTTTCTTT. It codes for CASSQVLGLNTEAFF. Using reference TRBV14 and TRBJ1-1 for the parts outside the CDR3, the full variable domain is EAGVTQFPSHSVIEKGQTVTLRCDPISGHDNLYWYRRVMGKEIKFLLHFVKESKQDESGMPNNRFLAERTGGTYSTLKVQPAELEDSGVYFCASSQVLGLNTEAFFGQGTRLTVV.

V is TRBV5-1 and J is TRBJ2-3; maybe TRBD2 (5 bases). Germline values: CDR1 SGHRS, CDR2 YFSETQ. CDR3 length: 15 amino acids. Trimming pared 1 base from V and 0 bases from J, leaving 9 bases between. CDR3 bases: TGCGCCAGCAGCTTGCAGGACTCTAGCACAGATACGCAGTATTTT. It is translated as CASSLQDSSTDTQYF.

The V call is TRBV11-2, the J call TRBJ2-3, with unresolved D. The CDR3 sequence is 16 residues long. Trimming took 2 bases from V and 4 from J, leaving 16 bases between them. CDR1 SGHAT and CDR2 FQNNGV come from the germline V gene. The DNA for the CDR3 is TGTGCCAGCAGCTTAACTCTGGCGGACCCAGCAGATACGCAGTATTTT. It specifies CASSLTLADPADTQYF.

This clone was counted only a few times. This sequence joins TRBV7-9 and TRBJ1-4; 9 bases are a match to TRBD1. Trimming removed 5 bases from V and 8 bases from J; junction bases left unmatched: 6. CDR3 size: 14 residues. The germline CDR1 and CDR2 sequences are SEHNR and FQNEAQ (reference sequence). CDR3 nucleotide sequence: TGTGCCAGCAGCCCCATGGGGACAGGGGAAAAACTGTTTTTT. Translating it yields CASSPMGTGEKLFF.

The chain recombines TRBV2 with TRBJ2-5; maybe TRBD1 (6 bases). CDR3 length: 13 residues. With 11 bases removed from V and 2 bases from J, the gap between germline ends came to 15 bases. Germline CDR1 is SNHLY and CDR2 is FYNNEI. CDR3 DNA sequence: TGTGCCGGCCGATGGGGGCCTCAAGAGACCCAGTACTTC. This encodes CAGRWGPQETQYF. The full variable domain, its missing parts supplied by reference TRBV2 and TRBJ2-5, is EPEVTQTPSHQVTQMGQEVILRCVPISNHLYFYWYRQILGQKVEFLVSFYNNEISEKSEIFDDQFSVERPDGSNFTLKIRSTKLEDSAMYFCAGRWGPQETQYFGPGTRLLVL.

This clone was found a few times. The gene calls are TRBV2 and TRBJ2-3; 9 bases align to TRBD1. The CDR3 is 15 residues long. Germline assignment: CDR1 SNHLY and CDR2 FYNNEI. V lost 2 bases, J lost 2 bases, and 2 bases stayed unmatched. The CDR3 DNA is TGTGCCAGCAGTGAATGGGACAGGGACACAGATACGCAGTATTTT. This codes for CASSEWDRDTDTQYF.

This clone was detected a few times. The chain joins TRBV30 to TRBJ1-4; the match to TRBD1 covers 9 bases. The CDR3 covers 13 residues. Germline CDR1 GTSNPN, CDR2 SVGIG (reference sequence). Losses at the gene ends were 1 base for V and 7 bases for J; bases not matched to a gene: 1. This chain's CDR3 is CAWSEGQGEKLFF. The CDR3 DNA is TGTGCCTGGAGTGAGGGACAGGGTGAAAAACTGTTTTTT.

This chain joins TRBV5-6 and TRBJ1-2; D is ambiguous. The CDR3 covers 13 residues. In germline, CDR1 is SGHDT, CDR2 YYEEEE. V lost 4 bases and J 6 bases, leaving 13 bases between the germline ends. CDR3 DNA sequence: TGTGCCAGCAGCCCGTGGACGGGGAATGGCTACACCTTC. Translation gives CASSPWTGNGYTF.

The rearrangement uses TRBV10-3 and TRBJ2-7; 7 nucleotides agree with TRBD2. The end of the DNA is better explained by TRBJ2-5, so the J call may be wrong. This CDR3 is 13 amino acids long. Per the germline V gene, CDR1 is ENHRY and CDR2 is SYGVKD. This CDR3 reads CATNTAGVETQYF. The CDR3 nucleotides are TGTGCCACGAATACGGCGGGGGTAGAGACCCAGTACTTC.

This clone was counted only a few times. The chain recombines TRBV29-1 with TRBJ2-5; tentative D call: TRBD1 (6 bases). Between the trimmed V and J ends, which lost 6 bases and 4 bases, there was a span of 12 bases. Germline CDR1 and CDR2: SQVTM and ANQGSEA. This CDR3 is built from 12 residues. CDR3 coding DNA: TGCAGCGTGGGGCCGACAGGAGAGACCCAGTACTTC. This encodes CSVGPTGETQYF.

This clone was seen just once. The V and J genes are TRBV18 and TRBJ2-5; 7 nucleotides line up with TRBD1. Germline lookup yields CDR1 KGHSH and CDR2 LQKENI. This CDR3 contains 13 residues. Trimming removed 5 bases from V and 3 bases from J; junction bases left unmatched: 3. This chain's CDR3 is CASSNDREETQYF. CDR3 in DNA: TGTGCCAGCTCAAACGACAGGGAAGAGACCCAGTACTTC.

This clone has ten or more counts. Other DNA sequences in the sample encode the same CDR3. This chain links TRBV5-1 with TRBJ2-3, with a tentative D call TRBD1 (6 bases). The CDR3 extends over 14 amino acids. Between the trimmed V and J ends, which lost 0 bases and 3 bases, there was a span of 8 bases. Germline V gives CDR1 SGHRS, CDR2 YFSETQ. The DNA for the CDR3 is TGCGCCAGCAGCTTGGGACAGGCGACAGATACGCAGTATTTT. Its translation is CASSLGQATDTQYF.

This clone was seen a few times. The rearrangement links TRBV10-3 to TRBJ2-5; D could derive from TRBD1 or TRBD2 (5 bases each). The CDR3 is 17 residues long. V gave up 2 bases and J gave up 1 base, with 17 bases separating them. CDR1 is ENHRY and CDR2 is SYGVKD in the germline V gene. CDR3 amino acids: CAISERALVGAQETQYF. For the CDR3, the DNA is TGTGCCATCAGTGAGAGGGCCCTAGTCGGGGCCCAAGAGACCCAGTACTTC.

This rearrangement joins TRBV6-5 to TRBJ1-6; D gene uncertain. Germline V CDR1 and CDR2: MNHEY, SVGAGI. Deletions cut 6 bases from V and 8 bases from J, with 11 bases between. This CDR3 has 13 amino acids. In DNA, the CDR3 is TGTGCCAGCAGACCCCGTACCGATTCACCCCTCCACTTT. Translated: CASRPRTDSPLHF.

J is TRBJ2-7 and V is TRBV7-2, with D perhaps matching TRBD2 (7 bases). Germline assignment: CDR1 SGHTA and CDR2 FQGNSA. This CDR3 comprises 14 residues. Deletions cut 1 base from V and 5 bases from J, with 12 bases between. For the CDR3, the DNA is TGTGCCAGCAGCTTAGTCGGGGGGCACAACGAGCAGTACTTC. It encodes CASSLVGGHNEQYF.

The chain couples TRBV7-2 to TRBJ2-2; D may be TRBD1 (6 bases). The CDR3 has 14 amino acids. The V and J ends lost 5 bases and 5 bases respectively, with 12 bases between them. Per the germline V gene, CDR1 is SGHTA and CDR2 is FQGNSA. This CDR3 reads CASSVLQGTGELFF. The CDR3 nucleotides read TGTGCCAGCAGCGTCCTACAGGGTACCGGGGAGCTGTTTTTT.

This clone was seen a few times. Other DNA sequences in this specimen translate into the identical CDR3. V usage is TRBV30 and J usage is TRBJ1-1; a possible D gene is TRBD1 (5 bases). The CDR3 totals 13 residues. Germline CDR1 is GTSNPN and CDR2 is SVGIG (reference sequence). V was trimmed by 5 bases and J by 1 base, leaving 11 bases between them. The CDR3 region is CAWRDGGNTEAFF. The CDR3 DNA sequence: TGTGCCTGGCGGGACGGAGGGAACACTGAAGCTTTCTTT.

J is TRBJ2-5 and V is TRBV18; TRBD2 is a possible D gene (6 bases). The V end was cut by 0 bases, the J end by 5 bases, with 19 bases between. This CDR3 comprises 17 residues. Looked up from germline, CDR1 is KGHSH and CDR2 is LQKENI. CDR3 nucleotide sequence: TGTGCCAGCTCACCACCGAGGGCAAAAGGTCGGGGGGAGACCCAGTACTTC. It codes for CASSPPRAKGRGETQYF.

The gene calls are TRBV4-1 and TRBJ1-4; 8 nucleotides align to TRBD1. Germline CDR1 is MGHRA and CDR2 is YSYEKL. The CDR3 is 18 residues long. V lost 0 bases, J lost 7 bases, and 13 bases stayed unmatched. DNA for the CDR3: TGCGCCAGCAGCCAAGATGCCCTTGACAGGGGAGGTGGTGAAAAACTGTTTTTT. It codes for CASSQDALDRGGGEKLFF.

This clone occurred a few times. The rearrangement links TRBV6-1 to TRBJ1-5; 9 nucleotides align to TRBD1. Germline CDR1 MNHNS, CDR2 SASEGT. The CDR3 runs to 14 residues. The V segment lost 6 bases and the J segment 1 base; nucleotides outside the gene matches: 1. The CDR3 DNA sequence: TGTGCCAGCAGCGACAGGGGGAGCAATCAGCCCCAGCATTTT. It yields the protein CASSDRGSNQPQHF.

In regard to this clone: This likely reflects a read error, since a far larger clone is one base away. CDR3 sequence reads: CASSQRNTEAFF. DNA of the CDR3: TGTGCCAGCAGCCAAAGGAACACTGAAGCTTTCTTT. This rearrangement joins TRBV16 to TRBJ1-1; D call uncertain. This CDR3 has 12 residues. The germline V gene has CDR1 KGHSY and CDR2 FQNENV. Trimming shortened V by 2 bases and J by 1 base, and 2 bases separated the two germline ends. Using reference TRBV16 and TRBJ1-1 for the parts outside the CDR3, the full variable domain is GEEVAQTPKHLVRGEGQKAKLYCAPIKGHSYVFWYQQVLKNEFKFLISFQNENVFDETGMPKERFSAKCLPNSPCSLEIQATKLEDSAVYFCASSQRNTEAFFGQGTRLTVV.